This T cell receptor (beta chain) was found in a study of radiation and T cells in renal cell carcinoma. Study-level information: Nephrectomy followed 15 Gy stereotactic body radiation by 4 weeks. Study-wide findings and caveats: In blood, top tumor clones expanded by 2 weeks, shrinking by 4.

Assay used: immunoSEQ multiplex PCR; TCRdb lists only in-frame clones, some missing. The data contain about 47,000 clones, 80% of them singletons. Sample time point: blood 2 weeks post-SBRT. Treatment here: 15 Gy SBRT to primary tumor, nephrectomy 4 weeks later. Radiation-treated patients gave blood at baseline, week 2 and week 4. V lost 4 bases and J lost 0, with 13 bases in between. From germline, CDR1 is MNHEY and CDR2 SVGAGI. This CDR3 comprises 16 residues. Regarding this clone: What it binds is not known.

The sample was blood, taken from a patient whose treatment included radiotherapy and nephrectomy. The chain carries TRBV6-5 and TRBJ1-3, with unresolved D. The origin of this receptor is a woman in her 70s with renal cell carcinoma. In DNA form, the CDR3 reads TGTGCCAGCAGTTCCACCGGACGCTTCTCTGGAAACACCATATATTTT. Its translation is CASSSTGRFSGNTIYF.